The clone carrying this T cell receptor beta chain was seen many times. The V end lost 0 bases, the J end lost 2 bases, and 10 bases lay between the germline ends. This CDR3 is built from 15 residues. Germline V gene sequence: CDR1 SGHNT, CDR2 YYREEE (reference sequence). The sample comes from a study of T-cell memory formation after mild COVID-19. MiXCR, run by TCRdb on the 5' RACE reads, gives a single entry per CDR3 protein. The data hold 280,000 or so distinct CDR3 sequences, with 8% to 10% observed a single time. This chain connects TRBV5-4 to TRBJ2-3; D is unresolved. The source material was PBMCs or a T cell subset sorted from them (not recorded which). The receptor was derived from a man aged 18-30 years who had mild COVID-19 (a few samples of this study predate the infection). Cell type and time point are not known. Here the CDR3 reads CASSLASTHTDTQYF. The CDR3, as DNA: TGTGCCAGCAGCTTGGCGTCTACCCACACAGATACGCAGTATTTT.